The T cell receptor (beta chain) under discussion was sequenced for a study of T cells in tuberculosis. Generated by immunoSEQ multiplex PCR, the TCRdb table keeps only in-frame clones and is missing some. The sample records 30,000 to 35,000 clones, about nine tenths being singletons. The V segment lost 4 bases and the J segment 6 bases; nucleotides outside the gene matches: 6. The CDR3 consists of 14 residues. The V gene's germline CDR1 is SGHDT and CDR2 YYEEEE. Sequenced material: PBMCs. This TCR came from a donor aged 5-35 years with latent tuberculosis or without tuberculosis infection. The chain combines TRBV5-6 with TRBJ1-2; 10 bases fit TRBD1. For the CDR3, the DNA is TGTGCCAGCAGCCTCGGGACAGGGGTCAATGGCTACACCTTC. This translates into CASSLGTGVNGYTF.